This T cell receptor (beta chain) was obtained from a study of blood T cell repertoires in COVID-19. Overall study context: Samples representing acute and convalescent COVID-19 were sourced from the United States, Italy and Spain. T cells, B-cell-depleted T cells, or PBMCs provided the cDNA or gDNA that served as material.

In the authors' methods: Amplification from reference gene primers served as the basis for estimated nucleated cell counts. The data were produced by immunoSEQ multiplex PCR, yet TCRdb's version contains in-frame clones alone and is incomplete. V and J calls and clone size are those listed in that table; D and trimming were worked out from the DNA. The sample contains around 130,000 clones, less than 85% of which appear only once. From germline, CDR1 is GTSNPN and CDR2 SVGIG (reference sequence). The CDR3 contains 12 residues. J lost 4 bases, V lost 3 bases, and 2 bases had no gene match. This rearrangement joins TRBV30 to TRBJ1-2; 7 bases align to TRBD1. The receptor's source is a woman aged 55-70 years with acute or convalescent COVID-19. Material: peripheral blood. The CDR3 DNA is TGTGCCTGGAGGGGACAGTCCTATGGCTACACCTTC. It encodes CAWRGQSYGYTF.